These 25 T cell receptor beta chains came from one sample sequenced in a study of vaccination and CD4 T cells after COVID-19 (dated by TCRdb to 2022 to 2024). Library generation was performed with PCR. These reads were obtained on an Illumina iSeq 100. TCRdb cleaned the public reads at Q25 with fastp, built clones with MiXCR and kept in-frame beta chains. Every entry covers one CDR3 protein and lists the most common genes and DNA from its rows. The sample data list about 18,000 distinct CDR3 sequences, and around 68% of these were observed just once. The ten largest make up over 0.9% of the sample. This sample comprised CD4+ T cells from blood, obtained before SARS-CoV-2 vaccination. The origin of the receptors is a human donor who had recovered from COVID-19.

The chain recombines TRBV7-2 with TRBJ2-3; 12 positions agree with TRBD2. CDR1 is SGHTA and CDR2 is FQGNSA in the germline V gene. The CDR3 has 18 amino acids. Trimming at V came to 4 bases and at J to 4 bases, leaving 12 bases not matched to a gene. The CDR3 DNA is TGTGCCAGCAGCTCGCGACTAGCGGGAGTTCTATTAGCAGATACGCAGTATTTT. Amino acids: CASSSRLAGVLLADTQYF. The full variable domain, rest sourced from reference TRBV7-2 and TRBJ2-3, is GAGVSQSPSNKVTEKGKDVELRCDPISGHTALYWYRQSLGQGLEFLIYFQGNSAPDKSGLPSDRFSAERTGGSVSTLTIQRTQQEDSAVYLCASSSRLAGVLLADTQYFGPGTRLTVL.

The rearrangement joins TRBV6-7 to TRBJ2-3; D possibly uses TRBD1 or TRBD2 (6 bases each). TRBV6-7 carries the ORF label, with uncertain function. The V and J ends lost 8 bases and 2 bases respectively, with 11 bases between them. The length of the CDR3 is 13 residues. The CDR3 protein is CASGRGHTDTQYF. In DNA form, the CDR3 reads TGTGCCAGCGGGCGGGGACACACAGATACGCAGTATTTT.

The V call is TRBV28, the J call TRBJ2-7, with 7 nucleotides matching TRBD1. CDR3 length: 14 residues. The V gene end was trimmed by 6 bases and the J gene end by 3 bases; junction bases not matched to a gene: 8. The germline gives CDR1 MDHEN, CDR2 SYDVKM. CDR3 coding DNA: TGTGCCAGCAGCCCTCGGGACAGAGACTACGAGCAGTACTTC. It encodes CASSPRDRDYEQYF.

The chain is built from TRBV6-1 and TRBJ1-4, with 8 positions matching TRBD1. V shed 3 bases and J 4 bases; nucleotides not matched to a gene: 1. The CDR3 covers 14 residues. Germline-derived CDR1 and CDR2 are MNHNS and SASEGT. CDR3 loop: CASSEDRVNEKLFF. As DNA, the CDR3 is TGTGCCAGCAGTGAGGACAGGGTTAATGAAAAACTGTTTTTT.

This chain links TRBV12-3 or TRBV12-4 with TRBJ2-7; D not certain. With 6 bases removed from V and 4 bases from J, the gap between germline ends came to 16 bases. The CDR3 length is 14 residues. The chain's CDR3 is CASSRSRVGYEQYF. CDR3 nucleotides: TGTGCCAGCAGCCGGTCTAGAGTTGGGTACGAGCAGTACTTC.

V and J are TRBV19 and TRBJ2-7; 8 nucleotides align to TRBD2. The germline gives CDR1 LNHDA, CDR2 SQIVND (reference sequence). After removal of 5 bases from V and 0 bases from J, the junction contained 6 bases not matched to a gene. The CDR3 contains 15 residues. The CDR3 protein is CASSEGAGDSYEQYF. Written as DNA, the CDR3 is TGTGCCAGTAGTGAGGGAGCGGGGGACTCCTACGAGCAGTACTTC.

The V call is TRBV2, the J call TRBJ2-7; TRBD2 matches at 12 bases. V lost 5 bases to trimming and J lost 6 bases; unmatched junction nucleotides: 8. CDR1 and CDR2 (germline): SNHLY, FYNNEI. The CDR3 runs to 15 residues. The DNA for the CDR3 is TGTGCCAGCAGTTCCCGACTAGCGGGAGTGTCCGAGCAGTACTTC. The encoded protein is CASSSRLAGVSEQYF.

The chain combines TRBV7-8 with TRBJ2-1; 12 nucleotides align to TRBD2. The ends lost 5 bases at V and 9 bases at J; junction bases unmatched: 8. CDR3 length equals 15 residues. Germline loops: CDR1 SGHVS, CDR2 FQNEAQ. CDR3 amino acids: CASSPSGRARGEQFF. In DNA form, the CDR3 reads TGTGCCAGCAGCCCTAGCGGGAGGGCCCGCGGTGAGCAGTTCTTC.

V gene TRBV6-1 combines with J gene TRBJ2-5, with D perhaps matching TRBD2 (7 bases). The V end lost 6 bases, the J end lost 2 bases, and 22 bases lay between the germline ends. The germline V gene encodes CDR1 MNHNS and CDR2 SASEGT. The CDR3 is 17 amino acids. CDR3 DNA: TGTGCCAGCAGCCGCGGACGGGGGGCTCGAAGACAAGAGACCCAGTACTTC. Translation: CASSRGRGARRQETQYF.

The chain recombines TRBV19 with TRBJ2-3; 12 bases are shared with TRBD1. This CDR3 contains 16 residues. Germline CDR1 and CDR2: LNHDA and SQIVND (reference sequence). Trimming at V came to 5 bases and at J to 3 bases, leaving 6 bases not matched to a gene. Here the CDR3 DNA reads TGTGCCAGTAGTGCCCGGGACAGGGGGCGAACAGATACGCAGTATTTT. It encodes CASSARDRGRTDTQYF.

This clonotype was found a few times. The rearrangement uses TRBV2 and TRBJ1-5, with 8 bases that match TRBD1. The germline V gene has CDR1 SNHLY and CDR2 FYNNEI. The trim removed 4 bases at V and 5 bases at J, leaving 1 base unmatched. This CDR3 spans 13 amino acids. CDR3 in DNA: TGTGCCAGCAGTGTGGACAGGGATCAGCCCCAGCATTTT. Protein product: CASSVDRDQPQHF.

This clonotype came up once. J is TRBJ2-1 and V is TRBV19; 11 bases align to TRBD2. The V gene's germline CDR1 is LNHDA and CDR2 SQIVND (reference sequence). The V and J ends lost 5 bases and 4 bases, in that order; junction bases with no gene match: 4. The CDR3 has 15 residues. CDR3 sequence: CASSVGTSGYNEQFF. The DNA for the CDR3 is TGTGCCAGTAGTGTGGGGACTAGCGGTTACAATGAGCAGTTCTTC. Using reference TRBV19 and TRBJ2-1 for the parts outside the CDR3, the full variable domain is DGGITQSPKYLFRKEGQNVTLSCEQNLNHDAMYWYRQDPGQGLRLIYYSQIVNDFQKGDIAEGYSVSREKKESFPLTVTSAQKNPTAFYLCASSVGTSGYNEQFFGPGTRLTVL.

This clonotype was seen more than once but under ten times. The V gene is TRBV6-1, the J gene TRBJ2-5, with D uncertain. This CDR3 has 13 amino acids. The ends were cut back, 7 bases at V and 5 bases at J, with 14 bases in the middle. CDR1 MNHNS and CDR2 SASEGT come from the germline V gene. CDR3 nucleotides: TGTGCCAGCACCTCCACACCGTTGGAGACCCAGTACTTC. This sequence encodes CASTSTPLETQYF.

The rearrangement uses TRBV2 and TRBJ2-7; D uncertain. V dropped 3 bases and J dropped 6 bases, with 9 bases sitting between them. The CDR3 consists of 12 residues. CDR1 SNHLY and CDR2 FYNNEI come from the germline V gene. The CDR3 sequence is CASSEGTSEQYF. CDR3 nucleotide sequence: TGTGCCAGCAGTGAGGGAACTTCCGAGCAGTACTTC.

V and J are TRBV28 and TRBJ1-2, with 9 bases that match TRBD1. The ends lost 2 bases at V and 7 bases at J; junction bases unmatched: 5. The CDR3 consists of 14 residues. Germline-derived CDR1 and CDR2 are MDHEN and SYDVKM. CDR3 loop: CASSLTGQGLGYTF. CDR3 DNA sequence: TGTGCCAGCAGTTTAACCGGACAGGGGCTTGGCTACACCTTC.

The J gene is TRBJ1-5, the V gene TRBV27, with TRBD1 identical over 11 bases. This CDR3 contains 14 residues. CDR1 is MNHEY, CDR2 SMNVEV, per germline (reference sequence). J lost 6 bases, V lost 6 bases, and 4 bases had no gene match. CDR3: CASRDRGPGQPQHF. The CDR3 nucleotides read TGTGCCAGCAGGGACAGGGGGCCAGGTCAGCCCCAGCATTTT.

The chain is built from TRBV20-1 and TRBJ2-7, with TRBD1 matching over 9 bases. V was pared by 3 bases and J by 3 bases, with 9 bases of the junction left unmatched. Germline loops: CDR1 DFQATT, CDR2 SNEGSKA (reference sequence). CDR3 length: 15 amino acids. DNA for the CDR3: TGCAGTGCTAGTGTGCCGGGGACAGGGCACTACGAGCAGTACTTC. Translation: CSASVPGTGHYEQYF.

This clonotype was seen a few times. The CDR3 spells CASSLGQFQETQYF. The CDR3 nucleotides are TGTGCCAGCAGCTTAGGACAGTTCCAAGAGACCCAGTACTTC. The J gene is TRBJ2-5, the V gene TRBV7-2; D might be TRBD1 (5 bases). The CDR3 consists of 14 residues. Trimming removed 1 base at V and 1 base at J, with 7 bases between. CDR1 SGHTA and CDR2 FQGNSA come from the germline V gene.

The genes are TRBV11-2 and TRBJ2-3; no clear D. CDR3 size: 12 residues. CDR1 is SGHAT, CDR2 FQNNGV, per germline. Trimming pared 4 bases from V and 6 bases from J, leaving 8 bases between. The CDR3 DNA sequence: TGTGCCAGCAGCTCCTTAAGGGATACGCAGTATTTT. Encoded protein: CASSSLRDTQYF.

The J gene is TRBJ1-2, the V gene TRBV2, with D maybe TRBD1 (6 bases). Germline lookup yields CDR1 SNHLY and CDR2 FYNNEI. This CDR3 spans 14 amino acids. V dropped 1 base and J dropped 4 bases, with 10 bases sitting between them. This CDR3 reads CASSEGQERYGYTF. The CDR3 DNA sequence: TGTGCCAGCAGTGAAGGACAGGAGCGCTATGGCTACACCTTC.

This clonotype appeared a few times. V and J are TRBV23-1 and TRBJ2-2; 9 bases align to TRBD1. TRBV23-1 has ORF status, its function being uncertain. V lost 8 bases to trimming and J lost 4 bases; unmatched junction nucleotides: 5. CDR3 size: 14 residues. The chain's CDR3 is CASVRTGATGELFF. CDR3 coding DNA: TGCGCCAGCGTACGGACAGGGGCCACCGGGGAGCTGTTTTTT.

This clonotype appeared a few times. The V gene is TRBV7-2, the J gene TRBJ2-2; a possible D gene is TRBD1 (5 bases). This CDR3 contains 16 residues. The V end was cut by 2 bases, the J end by 4 bases, with 14 bases between. Germline V CDR1 and CDR2: SGHTA, FQGNSA. The CDR3 protein is CASSLLVGALTGELFF. As DNA, the CDR3 is TGTGCCAGCAGCTTACTCGTAGGGGCACTCACCGGGGAGCTGTTTTTT.

This clonotype is a singleton in its sample. The chain links TRBV28 to TRBJ1-5, with D perhaps TRBD1 (6 bases). Germline V gives CDR1 MDHEN, CDR2 SYDVKM. This CDR3 is 15 amino acids long. V shed 6 bases and J shed 3 bases, with 15 bases lying between them. The CDR3 region has the DNA TGTGCCAGCAGCCCTCTCGGACAGCTCAATCAGCCCCAGCATTTT. Residues: CASSPLGQLNQPQHF. Combining the CDR3 with reference TRBV28 and TRBJ1-5 gives the whole variable domain DVKVTQSSRYLVKRTGEKVFLECVQDMDHENMFWYRQDPGLGLRLIYFSYDVKMKEKGDIPEGYSVSREKKERFSLILESASTNQTSMYLCASSPLGQLNQPQHFGDGTRLSIL.

Concerning this clonotype itself: As the CDR3 is not closed by the conserved phenylalanine or tryptophan, this likely results from a read error. The chain links TRBV7-2 to TRBJ2-5; TRBD1 aligns across 9 bases. The CDR3 totals 17 residues. CDR1 is SGHTA, CDR2 FQGNSA, per germline. The trim removed 3 bases at V and 4 bases at J, leaving 12 bases unmatched. This chain's CDR3 is CASSLDRGGVAGETQYL. CDR3 bases: TGTGCCAGCAGCTTGGACAGGGGAGGGGTAGCCGGAGAGACCCAGTACTTA.

The chain employs TRBV20-1 and TRBJ2-3; D gene unclear. The germline V and J ends were trimmed by 0 bases and 5 bases, with 27 bases remaining between them. This CDR3 has 19 residues. The V gene's germline CDR1 is DFQATT and CDR2 SNEGSKA (reference sequence). This chain's CDR3 is CSARDPIDAGDRIGDTQYF. The CDR3 nucleotides read TGCAGTGCTAGAGACCCCATCGACGCCGGAGACCGTATTGGAGATACGCAGTATTTT.